These T cell receptor beta chains were read from a single sample in a study of T cell responses to AZD1222 COVID-19 vaccine. Using immunoSEQ multiplex PCR, the repertoire was profiled, and TCRdb retains in-frame clones only, with some absent. The repertoire holds some 150,000 clones, with around 90% as singletons. Sequenced material: peripheral blood, taken 28 days after the second AZD1222 dose. The receptor source for this set is an adult who received the AZD1222 COVID-19 vaccine. Each CDR3 is given with its conserved first and last residue. D genes are given only for firm matches. Expanded clones are given a class, and other clones once, few, many or no size at all.

>TRBJ2-5|.|.|TRBV3-1/TRBV3-2
TGTGCCAGCAGCCATAGCGACTTAGGGGGGACCCAGTACTTC
CASSHSDLGGTQYF
>TRBJ2-3|.|.|TRBV12-3/TRBV12-4
TGTGCCAGCAGCCCAGGGGGCACAGATACGCAGTATTTT
CASSPGGTDTQYF
>TRBJ2-7|.|TRBD2|TRBV6-5
TGTGCCAGCAGTTACATCAGCGGGAGTTCCCACGAGCAGTACTTC
CASSYISGSSHEQYF
>TRBJ2-3|.|TRBD2|TRBV9
TGTGCCAGCAGCGTAGGCGGGGGGGAAGATACGCAGTATTTT
CASSVGGGEDTQYF
>TRBJ2-1|.|TRBD1|TRBV5-1
TGCGCCAGCAGAGACAGGGGCTACAATGAGCAGTTCTTC
CASRDRGYNEQFF
>TRBJ1-5|.|TRBD1|TRBV19
TGTGCCAGTAGTTTCGGGACAGGAAGGCCCTTCGATCAGCCCCAGCATTTT
CASSFGTGRPFDQPQHF
>TRBJ1-1|.|.|TRBV12-5
TGTGCTAGTGGCAAGCGGGGGGCGGCTAACACTGAAGCTTTCTTT
CASGKRGAANTEAFF
>TRBJ2-2|.|.|TRBV5-1
TGCGCCAGCAGCTTGGTGGCTGCGAACACCGGGGAGCTGTTTTTT
CASSLVAANTGELFF
>TRBJ1-1|once|.|TRBV7-3
TGTGCCAGCAGCTCCGGGGGCAACACTGAAGCTTTCTTT
CASSSGGNTEAFF
>TRBJ2-1|.|.|TRBV12-3/TRBV12-4
TGTGCCAGCACCTCAGGAGTTGAGCAGTTCTTC
CASTSGVEQFF
>TRBJ1-1|.|.|TRBV28
TGTGCCAGCAGGGAAGGGAGGTTTTCGAACACTGAAGCTTTCTTT
CASREGRFSNTEAFF
>TRBJ2-1|.|.|TRBV3-1/TRBV3-2
TGTGCCAGCAGTACTTTTGGCGCGAGCTCCTACAATGAGCAGTTCTTC
CASSTFGASSYNEQFF
>TRBJ1-2|.|.|TRBV6-5
TGTGCCAGCAGTTACGATGTCAGAGGCTACTATGGCTACACCTTC
CASSYDVRGYYGYTF
>TRBJ1-1|.|.|TRBV19
TGTGCCAGTAGCCCCGGGACCCGGAAGACTGAAGCTTTCTTT
CASSPGTRKTEAFF
>TRBJ2-5|.|TRBD2|TRBV10-3
TGTGCCATCAGTTTAGCGGGAGGTCCGGGAGAGACCCAGTACTTC
CAISLAGGPGETQYF
>TRBJ2-7|.|TRBD2|TRBV3-1/TRBV3-2
TGTGCCAGCAGCCGGCGACTAGCGGGACGGGAGCAGTACTTC
CASSRRLAGREQYF
>TRBJ1-2|.|.|TRBV28
TGTGCCAGCAGTTTTATGAACTATGGCTACACCTTC
CASSFMNYGYTF
>TRBJ2-3|few|.|TRBV11-2
TGTGCCAGCAGCCCAGCGGGTTTTTCCACAGATACGCAGTATTTT
CASSPAGFSTDTQYF
>TRBJ2-1|few|.|TRBV18
.
CASSPRVATGTFF
>TRBJ1-2|.|.|TRBV5-8
TGTGCCAGCAGCCGAACAGATCATGGCTACACCTTC
CASSRTDHGYTF
>TRBJ1-1|.|TRBD1|TRBV7-9
TGTGCCAGCAGTCCAACAGGGGTGAGGAACACTGAAGCTTTCTTT
CASSPTGVRNTEAFF
>TRBJ1-1|.|.|TRBV4-1
TGCGCCAGCAGCCATCTGTTTGGCACTGAAGCTTTCTTT
CASSHLFGTEAFF
>TRBJ1-1|.|TRBD1|TRBV19
TGTGCCAGCCAAAGGACAGGGGAAGAAAACACTGAAGCTTTCTTT
CASQRTGEENTEAFF
>TRBJ1-2|once|TRBD1|TRBV6-5
TGTGCCAGCAGTTACTCGGAGTCCTGGGACAGGGGTGGCTACACCTTC
CASSYSESWDRGGYTF
>TRBJ2-1|.|.|TRBV24-1
TGTGCCACCAGTACGTCGGCAGCGAGCTCCTACAATGAGCAGTTCTTC
CATSTSAASSYNEQFF
>TRBJ2-7|.|TRBD1|TRBV5-6
TGTGCCAGAGACAGGGGTAAGTTTGGCGAGCAGTACTTC
CARDRGKFGEQYF
>TRBJ1-4|.|.|TRBV18
TGTGCCAGCTCACATGATGCAACTAATGAAAAACTGTTTTTT
CASSHDATNEKLFF
>TRBJ1-2|.|TRBD1|TRBV27
TGTGCCAGCAGTACACTCGGACAGGCCGTCGATGGCTACACCTTC
CASSTLGQAVDGYTF
>TRBJ2-3|.|.|TRBV27
TGTGCCAGCAGTTATACGTCGGGCTGGAGCACAGATACGCAGTATTTT
CASSYTSGWSTDTQYF
>TRBJ2-5|.|TRBD2|TRBV2
TGTGCCAGCAGTGAACTACTAGCGGGGGAAGAGACCCAGTACTTC
CASSELLAGEETQYF
>TRBJ1-1|few|.|TRBV29-1
TGCAGCGTTGTGGGGCCGGGCACTGAAGCTTTCTTT
CSVVGPGTEAFF
>TRBJ1-5|.|TRBD1|TRBV18
TGTGCCAGCTCACCGCAGGGGGATCAGCCCCAGCATTTT
CASSPQGDQPQHF
>TRBJ1-5|.|.|TRBV19
TGTGCCAGTAGTATTCCCCGGGGCTTGAACGGCAATCAGCCCCAGCATTTT
CASSIPRGLNGNQPQHF
>TRBJ1-4|.|.|TRBV18
TGTGCCAGCTCCCCTCAGACAGGAACTAATGAAAAACTGTTTTTT
CASSPQTGTNEKLFF
>TRBJ1-6|.|.|TRBV7-2
TGTGCCAGCAGCTTAGAGCGCAGTGAACCCCTCCACTTT
CASSLERSEPLHF
>TRBJ1-6|.|TRBD1|TRBV12-5
TGTGCTAGTGGTTTGGGACAGGGAGGGTCACCCCTCCACTTT
CASGLGQGGSPLHF
>TRBJ1-6|.|TRBD1|TRBV11-2
TGTGCCAGCAGCTCCGGACAGGGGAATTCACCCCTCCACTTT
CASSSGQGNSPLHF
>TRBJ1-2|.|.|TRBV18
TGTGCCAGCTCACCACTTGATTCGGGCAGGGGAGTCTATGGCTACACCTTC
CASSPLDSGRGVYGYTF
>TRBJ2-5|.|TRBD1|TRBV4-1
TGCGCCAGCAGCCAAACCATACAGGGGGAAGAGGAGACCCAGTACTTC
CASSQTIQGEEETQYF
>TRBJ1-2|.|TRBD1|TRBV7-8
TGTGCCAGCAGCGCCACAGGGGGCGCGGAGTATGGCTACACCTTC
CASSATGGAEYGYTF
>TRBJ1-1|.|.|TRBV6-2/TRBV6-3
TGTGCCAGCAACCCGCTTCGGGGCGCGAACACTGAAGCTTTCTTT
CASNPLRGANTEAFF
>TRBJ1-4|once|TRBD1|TRBV5-4
TGTGCCAGCAGCAGGGACTCAGGGGGCGGGAATGAAAAACTGTTTTTT
CASSRDSGGGNEKLFF
>TRBJ1-1|.|TRBD1|TRBV5-1
TGCGCCAGCAGTGGGACAGGAGAGAACACTGAAGCTTTCTTT
CASSGTGENTEAFF
>TRBJ2-7|once|.|TRBV7-8
TGTGCCAGCACCGAGGGATACGGGGCTTTGAACGAGCAGTACTTC
CASTEGYGALNEQYF
>TRBJ1-2|.|.|TRBV3-1/TRBV3-2
TGTGCCAGCAGCCGGCAGGAAGGAGGCTACACCTTC
CASSRQEGGYTF
>TRBJ2-7|.|.|TRBV2
TGTGCCAGCAGTCAAGGGGATTGGGTCGAGCAGTACTTC
CASSQGDWVEQYF
>TRBJ1-3|.|.|TRBV5-1
TGCGCCAGCAGCGGGGCCGGGAGCTCTGGAAACACCATATATTTT
CASSGAGSSGNTIYF
>TRBJ2-7|.|.|TRBV2
TGTGCCAGCACCCTGCCCCTCTCCTACGAGCAGTACTTC
CASTLPLSYEQYF